This TCR beta chain was sequenced for a study of tumor-infiltrating lymphocytes in primary liver carcinoma. Study overall: Lesions, classed as T1-T3 N0M0, spanned roughly 4.2 to 10 cm across.

Bulk tissue was left unsorted, and RNA and DNA were co-extracted from about 19-30 mg of it. Five distinct regions per tumor were sampled. TCR beta cDNA came from about 500 ng total RNA, primed with a constant-region primer. For TCR beta, libraries were produced by three nested multiplex PCR rounds using slightly modified ARM-PCR. TRBV1-TRBV30 forward and Cbeta reverse primers drove the first two roughly 10-cycle rounds. One entry per CDR3 protein, called by TCRdb with MiXCR from the multiplex PCR reads. The sample yields under 110,000 distinct CDR3 sequences, around two thirds seen once. The CDR3 contains 12 residues. CDR1 and CDR2 from the germline V gene are MDHEN and SYDVKM. With respect to this clonotype: The antigen is unknown. A read error may explain this, as a much larger clone is one base away.

Regarding the study as a whole: In tumor-adjacent and tumor-blood pairs, overlap was lower than in tumor region pairs.

V gene TRBV28 combines with J gene TRBJ2-6; no clear D gene. The TCR sequence derives from an older woman with primary liver carcinoma and hepatitis B virus infection. Source material: liver tumor tissue from sampling region 2. Subset in this sample: tumor region T2, inferior pole. CDR3: CVSNDRANVLTF. DNA for the CDR3: TGTGTCAGCAACGACAGGGCCAACGTCCTGACTTTC.